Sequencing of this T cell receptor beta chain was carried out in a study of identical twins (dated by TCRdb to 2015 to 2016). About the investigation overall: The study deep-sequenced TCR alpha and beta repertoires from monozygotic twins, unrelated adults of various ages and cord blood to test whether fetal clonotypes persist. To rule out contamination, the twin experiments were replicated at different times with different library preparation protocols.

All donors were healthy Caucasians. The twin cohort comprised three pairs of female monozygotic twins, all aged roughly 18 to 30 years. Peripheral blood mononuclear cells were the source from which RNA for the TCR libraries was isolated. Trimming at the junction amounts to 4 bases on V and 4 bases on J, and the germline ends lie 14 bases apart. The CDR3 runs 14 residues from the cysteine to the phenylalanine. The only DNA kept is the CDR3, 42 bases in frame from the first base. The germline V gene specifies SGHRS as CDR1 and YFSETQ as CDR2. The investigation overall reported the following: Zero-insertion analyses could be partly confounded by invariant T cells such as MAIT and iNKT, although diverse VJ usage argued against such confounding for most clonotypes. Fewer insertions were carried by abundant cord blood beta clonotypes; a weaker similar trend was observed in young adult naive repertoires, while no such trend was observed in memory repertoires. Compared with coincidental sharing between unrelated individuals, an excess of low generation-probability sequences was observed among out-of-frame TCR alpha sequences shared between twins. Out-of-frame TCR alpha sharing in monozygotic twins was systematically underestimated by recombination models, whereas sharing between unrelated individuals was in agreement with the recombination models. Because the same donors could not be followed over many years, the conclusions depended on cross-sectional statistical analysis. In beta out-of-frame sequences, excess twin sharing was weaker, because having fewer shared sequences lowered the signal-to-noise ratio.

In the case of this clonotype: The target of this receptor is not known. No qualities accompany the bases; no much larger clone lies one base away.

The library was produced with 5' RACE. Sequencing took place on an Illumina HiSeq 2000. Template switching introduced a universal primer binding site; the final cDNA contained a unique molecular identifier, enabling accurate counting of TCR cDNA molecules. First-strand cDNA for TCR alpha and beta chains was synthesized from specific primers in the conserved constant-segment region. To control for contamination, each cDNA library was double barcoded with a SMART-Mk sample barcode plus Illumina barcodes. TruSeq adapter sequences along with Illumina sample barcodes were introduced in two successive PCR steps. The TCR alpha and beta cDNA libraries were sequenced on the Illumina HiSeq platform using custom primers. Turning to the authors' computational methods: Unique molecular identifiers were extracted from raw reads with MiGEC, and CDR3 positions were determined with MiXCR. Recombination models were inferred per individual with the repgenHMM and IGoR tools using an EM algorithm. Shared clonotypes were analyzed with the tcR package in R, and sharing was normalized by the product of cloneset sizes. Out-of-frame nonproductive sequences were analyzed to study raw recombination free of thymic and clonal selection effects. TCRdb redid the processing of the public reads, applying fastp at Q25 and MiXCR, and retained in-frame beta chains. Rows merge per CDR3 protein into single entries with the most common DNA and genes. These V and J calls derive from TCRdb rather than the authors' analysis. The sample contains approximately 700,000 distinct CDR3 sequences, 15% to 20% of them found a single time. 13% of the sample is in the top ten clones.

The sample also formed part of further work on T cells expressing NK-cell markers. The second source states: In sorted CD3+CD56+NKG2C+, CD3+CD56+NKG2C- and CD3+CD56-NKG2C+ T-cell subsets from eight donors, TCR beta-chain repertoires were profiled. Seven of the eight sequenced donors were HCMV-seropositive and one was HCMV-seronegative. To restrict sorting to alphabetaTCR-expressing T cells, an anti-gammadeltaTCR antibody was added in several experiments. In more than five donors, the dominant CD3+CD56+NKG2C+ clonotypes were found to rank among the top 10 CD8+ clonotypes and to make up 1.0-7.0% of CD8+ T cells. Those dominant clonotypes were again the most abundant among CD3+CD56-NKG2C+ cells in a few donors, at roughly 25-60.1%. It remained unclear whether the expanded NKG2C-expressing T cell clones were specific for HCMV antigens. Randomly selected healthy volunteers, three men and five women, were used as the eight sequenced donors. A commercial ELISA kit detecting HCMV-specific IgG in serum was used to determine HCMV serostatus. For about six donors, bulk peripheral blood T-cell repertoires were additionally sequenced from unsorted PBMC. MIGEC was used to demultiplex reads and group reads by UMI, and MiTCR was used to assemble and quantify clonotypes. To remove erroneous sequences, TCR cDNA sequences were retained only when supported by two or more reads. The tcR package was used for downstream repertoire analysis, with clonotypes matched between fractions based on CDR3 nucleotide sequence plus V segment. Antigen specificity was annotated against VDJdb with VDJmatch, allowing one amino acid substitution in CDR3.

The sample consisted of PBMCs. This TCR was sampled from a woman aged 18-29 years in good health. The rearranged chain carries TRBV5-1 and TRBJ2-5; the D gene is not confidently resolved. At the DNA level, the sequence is TGCGCCAGCAGCCGAGGACCCATGGCAGAGACCCAGTACTTC. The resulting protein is CASSRGPMAETQYF.